This T cell receptor beta chain was captured in a study of tumor-infiltrating lymphocytes in primary liver carcinoma. The germline V gene encodes CDR1 MNHNY and CDR2 SVGAGI (reference sequence). The CDR3 length is 13 residues. With respect to this clonotype: At one end the junction does not follow the germline gene, possibly because of a read error.

TCR beta cDNA came from about 500 ng total RNA, primed with a constant-region primer. It was through three nested multiplex PCR rounds of slightly modified ARM-PCR that TCR beta libraries arose. Running around 9 cycles apiece, the first two PCR rounds relied on TRBV1-TRBV30 forward primers together with a C-beta reverse primer. MiXCR, applied by TCRdb to the multiplex PCR reads, yields one record per CDR3 protein. This sample has some 120,000 distinct CDR3 sequences; around 60% occur once, and the top ten carry over 7%. From unsorted bulk tissue weighing about 18-30 mg, DNA and RNA were co-extracted. In every tumor sample, viable tumor cells made up over 85%.

The sequence was collected from a woman aged 60-75 years with primary liver carcinoma and hepatitis B virus infection. The J gene is TRBJ1-5, the V gene TRBV6-6; unclear D gene. Sequencing used liver tumor tissue from sampling region 1. The subset denotes: tumor region T1, superior pole. The CDR3 coding sequence is TGTGACAGCAGTTACGGCGGGAGTCAGCCCCAGCATTTT. Protein sequence: CDSSYGGSQPQHF.